The T cell receptor (beta chain) described here comes from a study of control samples from healthy donors and cancer patients. Here immunoSEQ multiplex PCR was the method, and the copy in TCRdb shows in-frame clones only, minus some. The sample has about 120,000 clones, roughly 91% seen once. Sequenced sample: PBMCs. The sequence was obtained from a man aged 50 or older with head and neck cancer.

CDR3 nucleotides: TGCGCCAGCAGCAAGCGGACAGGGGTCAACACTGAAGCTTTCTTT. Its translation: CASSKRTGVNTEAFF. The rearrangement links TRBV4-1 to TRBJ1-1; 9 bases match TRBD1. The germline CDR1 and CDR2 sequences are MGHRA and YSYEKL. This CDR3 has 15 residues. V lost 5 bases to trimming and J lost 2 bases; unmatched junction nucleotides: 6.